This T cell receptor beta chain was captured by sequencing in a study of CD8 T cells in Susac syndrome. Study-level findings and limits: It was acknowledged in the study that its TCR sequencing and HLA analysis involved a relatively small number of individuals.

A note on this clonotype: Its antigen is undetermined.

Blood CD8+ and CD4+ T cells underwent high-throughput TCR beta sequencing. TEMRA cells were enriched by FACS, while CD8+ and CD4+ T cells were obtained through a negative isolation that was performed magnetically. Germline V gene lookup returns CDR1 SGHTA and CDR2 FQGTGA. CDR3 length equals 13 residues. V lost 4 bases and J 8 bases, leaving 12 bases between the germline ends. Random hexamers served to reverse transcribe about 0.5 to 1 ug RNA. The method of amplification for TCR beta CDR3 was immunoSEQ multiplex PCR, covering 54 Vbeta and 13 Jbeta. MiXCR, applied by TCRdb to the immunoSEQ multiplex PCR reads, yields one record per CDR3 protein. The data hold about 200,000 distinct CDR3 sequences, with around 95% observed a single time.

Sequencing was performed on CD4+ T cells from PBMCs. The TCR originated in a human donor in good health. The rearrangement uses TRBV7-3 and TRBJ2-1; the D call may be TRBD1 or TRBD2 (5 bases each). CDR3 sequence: CASSSGPTDEQFF. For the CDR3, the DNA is TGTGCCAGCAGCTCGGGACCTACCGATGAGCAGTTCTTC.